This T cell receptor beta chain derives from a study of T cells after yellow fever vaccination. As for the study in general: When fractions had low cell numbers, they were prepared with SMART-Seq v4 Ultra Low Input.

On this clonotype: Its antigen is unknown.

TCR cDNA, made by 5'RACE template switching, carried an added universal primer site and UMIs. TCRdb used MiXCR to reprocess the 5' RACE reads, holding one entry per CDR3 protein. The sample contains nearly 300,000 distinct CDR3 sequences, approximately 8% of which appear only once. Regarding the study as a whole: Abundant bulk-derived clonotypes could contaminate FACS-sorted repertoires. Subsequent booster samples again held most clones from primary vaccination (roughly 96% CD4, just under 90% CD8).

The trim removed 5 bases at V and 7 bases at J, leaving 9 bases unmatched. Germline CDR1 is SGHTA and CDR2 is FQGTGA. The CDR3 spans 16 residues. The source is a man younger than 35 who received the YFV17D yellow fever vaccine. The specimen comprised CD4+ T cells sorted from PBMCs, sampled 5 days after the yellow fever booster vaccination. V and J are TRBV7-3 and TRBJ2-1; 12 bases fit TRBD2. The CDR3 loop is CASSRVSTSGGNEQFF. CDR3 sequence (DNA): TGTGCCAGCAGCCGCGTCTCCACTAGCGGGGGGAATGAGCAGTTCTTC.